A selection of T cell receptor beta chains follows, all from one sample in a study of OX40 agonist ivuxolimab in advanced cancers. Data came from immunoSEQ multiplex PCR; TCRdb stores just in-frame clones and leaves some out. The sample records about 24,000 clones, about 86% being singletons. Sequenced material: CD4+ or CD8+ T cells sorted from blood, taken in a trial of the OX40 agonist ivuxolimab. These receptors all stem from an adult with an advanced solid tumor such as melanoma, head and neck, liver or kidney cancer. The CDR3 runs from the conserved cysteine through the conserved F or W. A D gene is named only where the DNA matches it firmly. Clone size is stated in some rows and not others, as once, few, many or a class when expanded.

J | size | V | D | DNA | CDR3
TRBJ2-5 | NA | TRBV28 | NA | TGTGCCAGCAGTTTATCGGGCAGGGGAGAGACCCAGTACTTC | CASSLSGRGETQYF
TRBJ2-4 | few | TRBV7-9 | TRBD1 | TGTGCCAGCAGCCCTAATCGACAGGGTGCAGCCAAAAACATTCAGTACTTC | CASSPNRQGAAKNIQYF
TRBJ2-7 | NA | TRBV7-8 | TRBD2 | TGTGCCAGCAGCTTAGTAGCGGGAGCGGTCGAGCAGTACTTC | CASSLVAGAVEQYF
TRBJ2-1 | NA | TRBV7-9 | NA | TGTGCCAGCAGCTTAGGAGTCGTCGGGTACGAGTTCTTC | CASSLGVVGYEFF
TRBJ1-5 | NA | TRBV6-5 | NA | TGTGCCAGCAGACAACAGGGACGCAATCAGCCCCAGCATTTT | CASRQQGRNQPQHF
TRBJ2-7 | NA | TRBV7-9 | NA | TGTGCCAGCAGCGCGGACAGTGGATACTTTTACGAGCAGTACTTC | CASSADSGYFYEQYF
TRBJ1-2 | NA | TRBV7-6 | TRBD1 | TGTGCCAGCAGCTTCGGCCCGGGACAGGGTGGCGGCTACACCTTC | CASSFGPGQGGGYTF
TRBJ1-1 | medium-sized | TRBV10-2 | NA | TGCGCCAGCAGTGACCCCCACACTGAAGCTTTCTTT | CASSDPHTEAFF
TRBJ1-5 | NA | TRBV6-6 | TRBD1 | TGTGCCAGCAGTCGGACAGGGGGAGTGGAGCCCCAGCATTTT | CASSRTGGVEPQHF
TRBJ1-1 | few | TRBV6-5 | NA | TGTGCCAGCAGTTCCCGGGACGTAAGGGGAACTGAAGCTTTCTTT | CASSSRDVRGTEAFF
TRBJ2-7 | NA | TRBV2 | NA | TGTGCCAGCAGTGGGGGACAAAGTCCCTACGAGCAGTACTTC | CASSGGQSPYEQYF
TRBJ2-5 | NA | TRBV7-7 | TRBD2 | TGTGCTAGCAGCCAGACTAGCGGGCGCGTAAAACAGGAGACCCAGTACTTC | CASSQTSGRVKQETQYF
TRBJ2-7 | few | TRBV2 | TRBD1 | TGTGCCAGCAGGGAGCCGGGACAGGGGAATCTCAGGGGGACCTACGAGCAGTACTTC | CASREPGQGNLRGTYEQYF
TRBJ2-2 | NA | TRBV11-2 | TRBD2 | TGTGCCAGCAGCTTACTAGCGGCGAACACCGGGGAGCTGTTTTTT | CASSLLAANTGELFF
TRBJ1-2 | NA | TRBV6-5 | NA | TGTGCCAGCAGTTACTCGACGGGGGCCAGCTATGGCTACACCTTC | CASSYSTGASYGYTF
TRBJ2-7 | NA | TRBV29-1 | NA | TGCAGCGTGGGGGACTCCTCCTACGAGCAGTACTTC | CSVGDSSYEQYF
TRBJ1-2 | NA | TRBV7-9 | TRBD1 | TGTGCCAGCAGCTCCGACAGGGTGGACTATGGCTACACCTTC | CASSSDRVDYGYTF
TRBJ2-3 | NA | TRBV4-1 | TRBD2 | TGCGCCAGCAGCCAAGAGGGTGCGGGGGGTTTCTCAGATACGCAGTATTTT | CASSQEGAGGFSDTQYF
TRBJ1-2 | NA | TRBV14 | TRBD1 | TGTGCCAGCAGCCCCTTGGGACAGCTTATCTATGGCTACACCTTC | CASSPLGQLIYGYTF
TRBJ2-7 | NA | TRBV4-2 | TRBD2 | TGTGCCAGCAGCCAGACAGGACTAGCGGGAGATTACGAGCAGTACTTC | CASSQTGLAGDYEQYF
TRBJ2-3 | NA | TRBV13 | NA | TGTGCCAGCAGCTTAGGGGGGCCTGATACGCAGTATTTT | CASSLGGPDTQYF
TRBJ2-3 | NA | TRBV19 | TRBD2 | TGTGCCAGTAGTATAGGGCCACTTGCTAGCGGTAGCACAGATACGCAGTATTTT | CASSIGPLASGSTDTQYF
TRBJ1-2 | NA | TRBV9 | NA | TGTGCCAGCAGCCCGGAGGGAGGGTCTGACTATGGCTACACCTTC | CASSPEGGSDYGYTF
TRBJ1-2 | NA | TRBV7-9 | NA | TGTGCCAGCAGCTTAGACGGCGGGGACACCTTC | CASSLDGGDTF
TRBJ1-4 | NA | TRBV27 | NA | TGTGCCAGCAGGGGGGGCAATGAAAAACTGTTTTTT | CASRGGNEKLFF
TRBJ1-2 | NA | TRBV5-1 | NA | TGCGCCAGCAGCGATGGGACAAGCTATGGCTACACCTTC | CASSDGTSYGYTF
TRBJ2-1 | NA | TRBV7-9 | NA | TGTGCCAGCAGCCCCCCCCAAGACCCCTACAATGAGCAGTTCTTC | CASSPPQDPYNEQFF
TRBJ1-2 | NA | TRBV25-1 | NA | TGTGCCAGCAGCCCAAATGGACAATTCTATGGCTACACCTTC | CASSPNGQFYGYTF
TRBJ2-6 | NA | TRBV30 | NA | TGTGCCTTGAGCGGGGCCAACGTCCTGACTTTC | CALSGANVLTF
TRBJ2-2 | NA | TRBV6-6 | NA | TGTGCCAGCAGTTACTCGCCGGACGCCTTAGGGGAGCTGTTTTTT | CASSYSPDALGELFF
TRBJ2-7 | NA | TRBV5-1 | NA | TGCGCCAGCAGCTTGACGCAGGGGAACTACGAGCAGTACTTC | CASSLTQGNYEQYF
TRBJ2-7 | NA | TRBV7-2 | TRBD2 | TGTGCCAGCAGTATTAGCGGGAGTTGGGAGCAGTACTTC | CASSISGSWEQYF
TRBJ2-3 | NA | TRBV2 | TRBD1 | TGTGCCAGTCTCGGACAGGGGGGCACAGATACGCAGTATTTT | CASLGQGGTDTQYF
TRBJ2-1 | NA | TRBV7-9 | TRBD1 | TGTGCCAGCAGCACGACAGGGGGTGGATCCTACAATGAGCAGTTCTTC | CASSTTGGGSYNEQFF
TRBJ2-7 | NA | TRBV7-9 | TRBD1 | TGTGCCAGCAGCCCGACAGGGCCGGGCGAGCAGTACTTC | CASSPTGPGEQYF
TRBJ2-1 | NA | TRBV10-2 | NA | TGCGCCAGCAGTGGACTGGACAATGAGCAGTTCTTC | CASSGLDNEQFF
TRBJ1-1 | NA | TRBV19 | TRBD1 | TGTGCCAGTAACGCCGGGACAGAGAACACTGAAGCTTTCTTT | CASNAGTENTEAFF
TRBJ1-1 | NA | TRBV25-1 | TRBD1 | TGTGCCAGCAGGGACCGGGGGACAGGGTTGAACACTGAAGCTTTCTTT | CASRDRGTGLNTEAFF
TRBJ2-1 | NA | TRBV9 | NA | TGTGCCAGCAGCGTAGGGGACTCAGGGTGGGTCCACAATGAGCAGTTCTTC | CASSVGDSGWVHNEQFF
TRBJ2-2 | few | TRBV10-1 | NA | TGCGCCAGCAGCGGGGACGATGGGGAGCTGTTTTTT | CASSGDDGELFF
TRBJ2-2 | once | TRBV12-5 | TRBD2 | TGTGCTAGTGGTTTTCATCTAGCGGGAGAACCTGGGGAGCTGTTTTTT | CASGFHLAGEPGELFF
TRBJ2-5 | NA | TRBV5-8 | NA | TGTGCCAGCAGCTACCATACCCAGTACTTC | CASSYHTQYF
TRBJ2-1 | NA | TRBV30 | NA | TGTGCCTGGACTAGGGGAGTTAGCTCCTACAATGAGCAGTTCTTC | CAWTRGVSSYNEQFF
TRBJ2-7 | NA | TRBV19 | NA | TGTGCCAGTAGCCCCGGAACCTACGAGCAGTACTTC | CASSPGTYEQYF
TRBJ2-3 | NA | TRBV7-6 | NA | TGTGCCAGCAGCCCACTAGCAGATACGCAGTATTTT | CASSPLADTQYF
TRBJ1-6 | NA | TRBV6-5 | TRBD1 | TGTGCCAGCAGCGACAGGGATGCTTCACCCCTCCACTTT | CASSDRDASPLHF
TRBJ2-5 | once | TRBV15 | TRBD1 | TGTGCCACCAGCGGCCCGACAGGGGGAGGGGAGACCCAGTACTTC | CATSGPTGGGETQYF
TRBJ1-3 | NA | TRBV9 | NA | TGTGCCAGCAGCGCCCCGGGAAACACCATATATTTT | CASSAPGNTIYF
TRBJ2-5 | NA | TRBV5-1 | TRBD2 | TGCGCCAGCTCCTGGGGGGGTCCTCTGGAGACCCAGTACTTC | CASSWGGPLETQYF
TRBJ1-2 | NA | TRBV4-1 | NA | TGCGCCAGCAGCCCCCCCGGCCTCATGAGCTACACCTTC | CASSPPGLMSYTF
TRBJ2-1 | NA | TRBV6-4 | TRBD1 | TGTGCCAGCAGCCCCTCCCCGGGACAGGGTCACAATGAGCAGTTCTTC | CASSPSPGQGHNEQFF
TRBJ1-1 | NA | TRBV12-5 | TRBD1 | TGTGCTAGTGGTCCGGGACAGATGAACACTGAAGCTTTCTTT | CASGPGQMNTEAFF
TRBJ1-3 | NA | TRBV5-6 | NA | TGTGCCAGCAGCTTGGCCAGGGTAATGGGTCACACCATATATTTT | CASSLARVMGHTIYF
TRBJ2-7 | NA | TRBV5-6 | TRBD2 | TGTGCCAGCAGCTTGGCGGGAGGGTCCTACGAGCAGTACTTC | CASSLAGGSYEQYF
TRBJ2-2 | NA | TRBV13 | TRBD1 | TGTGCCAGCAGCCCCGGGGGACAGGGGGACACCGGGGAGCTGTTTTTT | CASSPGGQGDTGELFF
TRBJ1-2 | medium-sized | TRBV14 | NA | TGTGCCAGCAGCTGGACACCAAACTATGGCTACACCTTC | CASSWTPNYGYTF
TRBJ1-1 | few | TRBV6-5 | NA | TGTGCCAGCAGTTACTCGAAAGTTATGAACACTGAAGCTTTCTTT | CASSYSKVMNTEAFF
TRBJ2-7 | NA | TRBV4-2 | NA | TGTGCCAGCAGCTCCACAGGGACCTACGAGCAGTACTTC | CASSSTGTYEQYF
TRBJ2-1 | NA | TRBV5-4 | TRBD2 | TGTGCCAGCAGCCCCAGCGAGCGGGATGGCTCCTACAATGAGCAGTTCTTC | CASSPSERDGSYNEQFF